This T cell receptor beta chain was obtained from a study of T cell responses to AZD1222 COVID-19 vaccine. A few counts support this clone. Antigen specificity is unknown. Assay: immunoSEQ multiplex PCR; the TCRdb copy retains only in-frame clones and omits some. Among under 140,000 clones, approximately 94% were seen once, and the ten largest hold around 2.8%. The CDR3 totals 13 residues. Germline CDR1 and CDR2: SGHNT and YYREEE (reference sequence). Trimming cost V 0 bases and J 7 bases, with 10 bases left between them. General study results and limits: The repertoires were collected only after the peak T cell response. Clonal diversity may have been underestimated in mostly white British donors. Among spike-specific TCRs, nearly half reportedly target unmutated variant regions.

Material: peripheral blood, obtained 28 days after the second AZD1222 dose. The chain is built from TRBV5-4 and TRBJ1-1; D unresolved. The receptor was isolated from an adult who received the AZD1222 COVID-19 vaccine. The CDR3 loop is CASSLEWTGEAFF. CDR3 in DNA: TGTGCCAGCAGCTTGGAATGGACGGGTGAAGCTTTCTTT.